The sequence of this T cell receptor (beta chain) was determined in a study of blood T cell repertoires in COVID-19. Study details: Italy, Spain and the United States were the sources of the convalescent and acute COVID-19 samples. The cDNA or gDNA used as material had been derived from T cells, B-cell-depleted T cells, or PBMCs.

In the study's own analysis: Amplification from reference gene primers served as the basis for estimated nucleated cell counts. Assay used: immunoSEQ multiplex PCR; TCRdb lists only in-frame clones, some missing. V and J calls and clone size are copied from that table; D and trimming were computed from the DNA. The data show 96,000 or so clones, with approximately 90% seen just once and roughly 3% held by the top ten. With 0 bases clipped from V and 0 bases from J, the junction kept 7 bases outside the gene matches. The CDR3 is 17 residues long. From germline, CDR1 is GTSNPN and CDR2 SVGIG (reference sequence).

The sequenced material came from peripheral blood. The clonotype originates from an elderly woman with acute or convalescent COVID-19. The J gene is TRBJ1-5, the V gene TRBV30; 8 bases agree with TRBD1. CDR3 sequence: CAWSVAGTGNSNQPQHF. DNA for the CDR3: TGTGCCTGGAGTGTAGCGGGGACAGGTAATAGCAATCAGCCCCAGCATTTT.